Listed below are T cell receptor beta chains from one sample, sequenced in a study of shared clonotypes between healthy human individuals. The assay was immunoSEQ multiplex PCR, and TCRdb's table has in-frame clones only and misses some. The sample records under 600,000 clones, around 96% being singletons. Input material: naive CD4+ T cells sorted from blood. These receptor sequences come from a woman aged 30 to 39 in good health. CDR3s include the opening cysteine and the closing phenylalanine or tryptophan. Fields, in order: clone size, D gene, V gene, J gene, CDR3 DNA, CDR3 protein. A D gene is named only where the DNA matches it firmly. Rows give clone size only sometimes, using once, few, many, or a class for an expanded clone.

abundance: .
d_gene: TRBD2
v_gene: TRBV4-2
j_gene: TRBJ2-7
CDR3nt: TGTGCCAGCAGCCAAGGGCTAGGGACTAGCGGGTACGAGCAGTACTTC
CDR3aa: CASSQGLGTSGYEQYF

abundance: .
d_gene: TRBD2
v_gene: TRBV2
j_gene: TRBJ2-7
CDR3nt: TGTGCCAGTTTGAGGCTAGCGGACGGCTACGAGCAGTACTTC
CDR3aa: CASLRLADGYEQYF

abundance: .
d_gene: .
v_gene: TRBV6-5
j_gene: TRBJ2-7
CDR3nt: TGTGCCAGCAGTCCAGACACGGTTTCCTACGAGCAGTACTTC
CDR3aa: CASSPDTVSYEQYF

abundance: .
d_gene: TRBD2
v_gene: TRBV5-1
j_gene: TRBJ2-1
CDR3nt: TGCGCCAGCAGCCTAAGCTGGGGGGGGCAGTTCTTC
CDR3aa: CASSLSWGGQFF

abundance: .
d_gene: .
v_gene: TRBV29-1
j_gene: TRBJ2-1
CDR3nt: TGCAGCGAGAGTGGCAGGATGTACAATGAGCAGTTCTTC
CDR3aa: CSESGRMYNEQFF

abundance: .
d_gene: .
v_gene: TRBV7-9
j_gene: TRBJ1-6
CDR3nt: TGTGCCAGCAGCTCCTCAGGGGCCAATTCACCCCTCCACTTT
CDR3aa: CASSSSGANSPLHF

abundance: .
d_gene: TRBD2
v_gene: TRBV27
j_gene: TRBJ2-7
CDR3nt: TGTGCCAGCAGTCCACTAGCGGGAGGTGCTGGTCGCTACGAGCAGTACTTC
CDR3aa: CASSPLAGGAGRYEQYF

abundance: .
d_gene: .
v_gene: TRBV5-1
j_gene: TRBJ1-2
CDR3nt: TGCGCCAGCAGCTTTGACAGCCTAAACTATGGCTACACCTTC
CDR3aa: CASSFDSLNYGYTF

abundance: .
d_gene: .
v_gene: TRBV5-1
j_gene: TRBJ2-7
CDR3nt: TGCGCCAGCAGCTTGGACGTCAGATCATACGAGCAGTACTTC
CDR3aa: CASSLDVRSYEQYF

abundance: .
d_gene: .
v_gene: TRBV5-1
j_gene: TRBJ2-2
CDR3nt: TGCGCCAGCAGCTTGGGCCCGGACGGTTCCAACACCGGGGAGCTGTTTTTT
CDR3aa: CASSLGPDGSNTGELFF

abundance: .
d_gene: .
v_gene: TRBV5-1
j_gene: TRBJ1-1
CDR3nt: TGCGCCAGCAGCTTGGAGGGGTTTGACACTGAAGCTTTCTTT
CDR3aa: CASSLEGFDTEAFF

abundance: .
d_gene: .
v_gene: TRBV28
j_gene: TRBJ1-1
CDR3nt: TGTGCCAGCAGTCCGCACATGAACACTGAAGCTTTCTTT
CDR3aa: CASSPHMNTEAFF

abundance: .
d_gene: TRBD2
v_gene: TRBV27
j_gene: TRBJ2-7
CDR3nt: TGTGCCAGCAGAGATTCGGGACTAGCTTCCTACGAGCAGTACTTC
CDR3aa: CASRDSGLASYEQYF

abundance: .
d_gene: TRBD1
v_gene: TRBV10-2
j_gene: TRBJ1-4
CDR3nt: TGCGCCAGCAGGGCGGGACAGGGGTTTTCTGGTAATGAAAAACTGTTTTTT
CDR3aa: CASRAGQGFSGNEKLFF

abundance: .
d_gene: .
v_gene: TRBV19
j_gene: TRBJ1-6
CDR3nt: TGTGCCAGTAGTATAGAGCGGGGCTTCCATTCAGCCCTCCACTTT
CDR3aa: CASSIERGFHSALHF

abundance: .
d_gene: .
v_gene: TRBV7-8
j_gene: TRBJ2-7
CDR3nt: TGTGCCAGCAGTTGGACAGTAAGCTCCTACGAGCAGTACTTC
CDR3aa: CASSWTVSSYEQYF

abundance: once
d_gene: TRBD2
v_gene: TRBV7-7
j_gene: TRBJ2-5
CDR3nt: TGTGCCAGCAGCCGAGGACTAGCCCCTGAGACCCAGTACTTC
CDR3aa: CASSRGLAPETQYF

abundance: .
d_gene: TRBD2
v_gene: TRBV18
j_gene: TRBJ2-3
CDR3nt: TGTGCCAGCTCACCGGGACTAGCGGAATTCACAGATACGCAGTATTTT
CDR3aa: CASSPGLAEFTDTQYF

abundance: .
d_gene: .
v_gene: TRBV2
j_gene: TRBJ2-7
CDR3nt: TGTGCCAGCAGAAGACTAGTGTACGAGCAGTACTTC
CDR3aa: CASRRLVYEQYF

abundance: .
d_gene: .
v_gene: TRBV28
j_gene: TRBJ2-1
CDR3nt: TGTGCCAGCAGTTTTCTGGACAGACACAATGAGCAGTTCTTC
CDR3aa: CASSFLDRHNEQFF

abundance: .
d_gene: .
v_gene: TRBV6-5
j_gene: TRBJ2-3
CDR3nt: TGTGCCAGCAGGCCGCTTGGCAGGGGAACAGATACGCAGTATTTT
CDR3aa: CASRPLGRGTDTQYF

abundance: .
d_gene: TRBD1
v_gene: TRBV7-9
j_gene: TRBJ1-5
CDR3nt: TGTGCCAGCAGCTTAGTTACGGGACAGGGAAGATTGGTAACTCAGCCCCAGCATTTT
CDR3aa: CASSLVTGQGRLVTQPQHF

abundance: .
d_gene: .
v_gene: TRBV28
j_gene: TRBJ1-5
CDR3nt: TGTGCCAGCAGTGGTCCGGCGAGCAATCAGCCCCAGCATTTT
CDR3aa: CASSGPASNQPQHF

abundance: .
d_gene: TRBD2
v_gene: TRBV20-1
j_gene: TRBJ2-7
CDR3nt: TGCAGTGCTAGCAGCTTGGGACTAGCGATCTTC
CDR3aa: CSASSLGLAIF

abundance: .
d_gene: .
v_gene: TRBV25-1
j_gene: TRBJ2-5
CDR3nt: TGTGCCAGCAGTGATATGATGGGACACCATCAAGAGACCCAGTACTTC
CDR3aa: CASSDMMGHHQETQYF

abundance: .
d_gene: TRBD1
v_gene: TRBV27
j_gene: TRBJ1-3
CDR3nt: TGTGCCAGCAGTTTAACCGGGACAGCCTTGGGAAACACCATATATTTT
CDR3aa: CASSLTGTALGNTIYF

abundance: once
d_gene: .
v_gene: TRBV7-9
j_gene: TRBJ1-2
CDR3nt: TGTGCCAGCAGCCCGGGATTCTATGGCTACACCTTC
CDR3aa: CASSPGFYGYTF

abundance: .
d_gene: TRBD1
v_gene: TRBV18
j_gene: TRBJ1-3
CDR3nt: TGTGCCAGCTCCCCCGGGACAGCGCTCTCTGGAAACACCATATATTTT
CDR3aa: CASSPGTALSGNTIYF